Presented here are 16 T cell receptor beta chains from one specimen sequenced in a study of blood T cell repertoires in COVID-19 (dated by TCRdb to 2018 to 2020). Receptor libraries were prepared by the immunoSEQ multiplex PCR assay. The clones in this table, taken by TCRdb from immuneACCESS, are in-frame only. Not every clone is retained; where verified, under half of the shortfall comes from an unresolved V gene, and the cause of the rest is unknown. This sample is represented by about 140,000 clones; around 78% of them were singletons. The ten largest make up 3.5% to 5% of the sample. Sequencing input: peripheral blood. These receptors were obtained from a woman older than 75 with active or convalescent COVID-19.

The chain uses TRBV9 and TRBJ2-5; no reliable D call. The V gene's germline CDR1 is SGDLS and CDR2 YYNGEE. Trimming removed 0 bases at V and 5 bases at J, with 8 bases between. The CDR3 has 13 amino acids. The CDR3 DNA reads TGTGCCAGCAGCGTAGATTTCCAGGAGACCCAGTACTTC. Translation: CASSVDFQETQYF.

The J gene is TRBJ1-2, the V gene TRBV7-9, with D maybe TRBD1 (5 bases). This CDR3 has 12 residues. The V end lost 2 bases, the J end lost 10 bases, and 11 bases lay between the germline ends. Germline V gives CDR1 SEHNR, CDR2 FQNEAQ (reference sequence). CDR3 loop: CASSLNDSPYTF. CDR3 coding DNA: TGTGCCAGCAGCTTAAACGACAGTCCCTACACCTTC.

The sample holds a few counts of this clone. This sequence joins TRBV4-2 and TRBJ2-1; TRBD2 matches at 7 bases. Unmatched junction bases numbered 18, after V lost 7 bases and J lost 9 bases. This CDR3 spans 16 amino acids. From germline, CDR1 is LGHNA and CDR2 YNFKEQ. CDR3 nucleotides: TGTGCCAGCACGGCCGGGGCGGGGACTATAGGCGCTGAGCAGTTCTTC. Translated: CASTAGAGTIGAEQFF.

This clone was found a few times. The chain links TRBV7-2 to TRBJ2-5; 7 nucleotides align to TRBD2. V gave up 5 bases and J gave up 5 bases; unmatched junction bases: 11. CDR3 size: 15 residues. CDR1 SGHTA and CDR2 FQGNSA come from the germline V gene. CDR3 coding DNA: TGTGCCAGCAGCCCCCAAGTGGCGGGGGAGGAGACCCAGTACTTC. This codes for CASSPQVAGEETQYF.

This chain connects TRBV28 to TRBJ2-2; the D gene is possibly TRBD1 (6 bases). The V end lost 3 bases, the J end lost 0 bases, and 26 bases lay between the germline ends. The germline gives CDR1 MDHEN, CDR2 SYDVKM. The CDR3 runs to 21 residues. The CDR3, as DNA: TGTGCCAGCAGTTTTCCCACCACTCATGTGACAGGCACGACGAACACCGGGGAGCTGTTTTTT. This codes for CASSFPTTHVTGTTNTGELFF.

The gene calls are TRBV5-4 and TRBJ2-7; TRBD2 might be the D (6 bases). Germline CDR1 SGHNT, CDR2 YYREEE (reference sequence). CDR3 length: 15 residues. Between the trimmed V and J ends, which lost 4 bases and 2 bases, there was a span of 16 bases. This chain's CDR3 is CASSGVGGTPYEQYF. CDR3 in DNA: TGTGCCAGCAGCGGGGTGGGGGGAACTCCCTACGAGCAGTACTTC.

This chain links TRBV3-1 (or the pseudogene TRBV3-2) with TRBJ2-1; the match to TRBD1 covers 8 bases. Germline V gene sequence: CDR1 LGHDT, CDR2 YNNKEL (reference sequence). J gave up 9 bases and V 1 base, and 8 bases lay outside the gene matches. The CDR3 is 15 residues long. The CDR3 here is CASSQGQGMVREQFF. The CDR3 DNA reads TGTGCCAGCAGCCAAGGACAGGGGATGGTTCGTGAGCAGTTCTTC.

This clone has just a few counts. The chain combines TRBV10-3 with TRBJ2-1; 12 bases are a match to TRBD2. J gave up 7 bases and V 3 bases, and 7 bases lay outside the gene matches. Germline values: CDR1 ENHRY, CDR2 SYGVKD. This CDR3 is 16 amino acids long. The CDR3 is CAISEPGTSGLNEQFF. CDR3 DNA: TGTGCCATCAGTGAACCCGGGACTAGCGGGCTTAATGAGCAGTTCTTC.

The chain combines TRBV4-3 with TRBJ2-4; 7 bases align to TRBD1. Per germline, CDR1 LGHNA and CDR2 YSLEER. The trim removed 0 bases at V and 6 bases at J, leaving 5 bases unmatched. This CDR3 spans 15 amino acids. The CDR3 coding sequence is TGCGCCAGCAGCCAAGATGAGGCAGGGGGAAACATTCAGTACTTC. Its translation: CASSQDEAGGNIQYF.

J is TRBJ2-7 and V is TRBV10-3, with 10 bases lining up with TRBD1. Unmatched junction bases numbered 10, after V lost 10 bases and J lost 7 bases. This CDR3 comprises 13 residues. CDR1 is ENHRY, CDR2 SYGVKD, per germline. The CDR3 DNA reads as TGTGCCACAGGGACAGGGGCCAACCTGGAGCAGTACTTC. Amino acids: CATGTGANLEQYF.

V gene TRBV30 combines with J gene TRBJ2-2, with D tentatively TRBD2 (6 bases). Trimming took 7 bases from V and 4 from J, leaving 13 bases between them. The germline CDR1 and CDR2 sequences are GTSNPN and SVGIG (reference sequence). The CDR3 runs to 13 residues. This CDR3 is CASAGPATGELFF. The CDR3, as DNA: TGTGCCTCCGCGGGGCCGGCCACCGGGGAGCTGTTTTTT.

This rearrangement joins TRBV5-1 to TRBJ1-1; D unclear. CDR3 size: 15 residues. Germline V CDR1 and CDR2: SGHRS, YFSETQ. Deletions cut 1 base from V and 4 bases from J, with 14 bases between. The CDR3 DNA follows: TGCGCCAGCAGCTTGATGTCGGGGTCTGCCACTGAAGCTTTCTTT. Amino acid sequence: CASSLMSGSATEAFF.

The V call is TRBV4-1, the J call TRBJ1-6; no clear D gene. V lost 1 base and J lost 8, with 6 bases in between. The germline V gene has CDR1 MGHRA and CDR2 YSYEKL. CDR3 length equals 13 residues. The chain's CDR3 is CASSQVSHSPLHF. The CDR3, as DNA: TGCGCCAGCAGCCAAGTGAGTCATTCACCCCTCCACTTT.

This clone was detected once. CDR3 amino acids: CASTRQGQNSPLHF. DNA for the CDR3: TGTGCCAGCACGAGACAGGGGCAAAATTCACCCCTCCACTTT. The chain recombines TRBV3-1 (or the pseudogene TRBV3-2) with TRBJ1-6; 8 nucleotides align to TRBD1. Per the germline V gene, CDR1 is LGHDT and CDR2 is YNNKEL (reference sequence). Trimming at V came to 7 bases and at J to 7 bases, leaving 6 bases not matched to a gene. The CDR3 is made up of 14 amino acids.

This clone appeared a single time. The J gene is TRBJ1-1, the V gene TRBV3-1 (or the pseudogene TRBV3-2); D unclear. Germline V gives CDR1 LGHDT, CDR2 YNNKEL (reference sequence). Trimming left V 4 bases short and J 2 bases short, with 17 bases between. This CDR3 has 16 amino acids. The CDR3 bases are TGTGCCAGCAGCCGGGAGCCGGGAGCTAAAAACACTGAAGCTTTCTTT. This sequence encodes CASSREPGAKNTEAFF.

V and J are TRBV28 and TRBJ1-2; 8 bases are shared with TRBD1. The CDR3 consists of 12 residues. V shed 6 bases and J 8 bases; nucleotides not matched to a gene: 5. The germline gives CDR1 MDHEN, CDR2 SYDVKM. CDR3 bases: TGTGCCAGCAGGACAGGGGCTAACGGCTACACCTTC. Protein sequence: CASRTGANGYTF.